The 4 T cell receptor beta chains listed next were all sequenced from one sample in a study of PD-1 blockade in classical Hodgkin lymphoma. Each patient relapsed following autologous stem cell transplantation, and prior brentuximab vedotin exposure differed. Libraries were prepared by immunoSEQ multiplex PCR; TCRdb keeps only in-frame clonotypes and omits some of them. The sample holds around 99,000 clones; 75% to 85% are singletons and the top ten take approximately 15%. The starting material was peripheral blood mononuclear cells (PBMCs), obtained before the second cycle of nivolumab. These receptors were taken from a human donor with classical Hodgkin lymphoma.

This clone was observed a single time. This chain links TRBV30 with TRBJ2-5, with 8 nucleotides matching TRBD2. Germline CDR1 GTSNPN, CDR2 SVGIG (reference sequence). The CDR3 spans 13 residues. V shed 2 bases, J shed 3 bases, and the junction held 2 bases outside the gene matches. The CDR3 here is CAWSPGGEETQYF. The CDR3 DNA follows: TGTGCCTGGAGTCCCGGGGGGGAAGAGACCCAGTACTTC.

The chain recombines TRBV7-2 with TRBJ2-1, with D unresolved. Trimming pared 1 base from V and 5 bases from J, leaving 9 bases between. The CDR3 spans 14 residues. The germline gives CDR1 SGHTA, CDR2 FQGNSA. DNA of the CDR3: TGTGCCAGCAGCTTAGGAAGGAGCAACAATGAGCAGTTCTTC. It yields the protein CASSLGRSNNEQFF.

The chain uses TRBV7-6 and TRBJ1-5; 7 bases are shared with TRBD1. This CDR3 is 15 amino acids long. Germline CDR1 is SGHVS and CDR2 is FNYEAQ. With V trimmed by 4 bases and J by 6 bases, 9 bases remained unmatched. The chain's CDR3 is CASSSRGGFSQPQHF. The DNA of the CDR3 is TGTGCCAGCAGCTCGAGAGGGGGCTTTAGTCAGCCCCAGCATTTT.

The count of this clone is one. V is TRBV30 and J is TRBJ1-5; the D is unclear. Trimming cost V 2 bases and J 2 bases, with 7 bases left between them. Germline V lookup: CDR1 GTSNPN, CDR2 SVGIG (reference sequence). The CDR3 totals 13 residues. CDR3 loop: CAWSPDGNQPQHF. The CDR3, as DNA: TGTGCCTGGAGTCCGGATGGCAATCAGCCCCAGCATTTT.